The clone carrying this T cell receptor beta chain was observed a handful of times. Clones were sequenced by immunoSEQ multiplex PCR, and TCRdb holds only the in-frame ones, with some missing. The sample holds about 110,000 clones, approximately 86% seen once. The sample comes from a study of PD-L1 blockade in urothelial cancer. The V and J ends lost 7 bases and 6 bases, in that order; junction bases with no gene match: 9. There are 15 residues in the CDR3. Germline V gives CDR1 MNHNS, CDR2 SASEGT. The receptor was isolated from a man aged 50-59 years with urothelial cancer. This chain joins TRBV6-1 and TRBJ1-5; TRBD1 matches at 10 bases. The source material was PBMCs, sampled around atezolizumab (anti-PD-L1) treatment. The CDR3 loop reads CASKLDRGGRQPQHF. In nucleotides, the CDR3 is TGTGCCAGCAAACTGGACAGGGGGGGCCGTCAGCCCCAGCATTTT.